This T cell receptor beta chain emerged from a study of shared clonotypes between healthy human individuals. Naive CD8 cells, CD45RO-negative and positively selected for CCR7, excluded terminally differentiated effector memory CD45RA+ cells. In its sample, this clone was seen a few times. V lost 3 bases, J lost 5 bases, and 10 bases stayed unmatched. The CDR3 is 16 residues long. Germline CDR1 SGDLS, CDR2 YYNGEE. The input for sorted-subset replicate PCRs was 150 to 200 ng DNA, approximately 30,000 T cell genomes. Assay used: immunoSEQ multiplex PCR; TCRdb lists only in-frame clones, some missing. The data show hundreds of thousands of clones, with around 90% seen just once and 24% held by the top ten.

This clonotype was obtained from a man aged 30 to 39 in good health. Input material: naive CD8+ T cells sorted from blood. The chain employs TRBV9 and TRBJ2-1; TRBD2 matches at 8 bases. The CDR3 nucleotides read TGTGCCAGCAGCGCTACGGTAGCGGGAATGCACAATGAGCAGTTCTTC. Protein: CASSATVAGMHNEQFF.